The present T cell receptor (beta chain) was sequenced within a study of post-analysis software for immune sequencing data. Included in the TCR beta cDNA libraries were unique molecular identifiers. One entry per CDR3 protein, called by TCRdb with MiXCR from the PCR reads. The table records about 540,000 distinct CDR3 sequences, roughly 34% of them present only once. Looked up from germline, CDR1 is MGHRA and CDR2 is YSYEKL. The CDR3 runs 17 residues. Trimming took 1 base from V and 6 from J, leaving 19 bases between them. The study, taken as a whole, reports: Patients with multiple sclerosis recorded significantly lower normalized Chao1 diversity than controls, the study found. Patients showed TRBV5-6, TRBV5-1 and TRBV20-1 among five TRBV segments more frequent than in controls.

This clonotype came up a few times. The target antigen is unknown. The origin of this receptor is a girl aged 2-17 years with multiple sclerosis. The sample comprised blood. The rearrangement uses TRBV4-1 and TRBJ2-1, with a tentative D call TRBD2 (6 bases). CDR3 in DNA: TGCGCCAGCAGCCAAGCCCAACCGGGACTCCCAGTCAATGAGCAGTTCTTC. Translated: CASSQAQPGLPVNEQFF.